The present entry profiles one TCR beta chain with its context. Its antigen is unknown. V shed 3 bases and J shed 8 bases, with 7 bases lying between them. The CDR3 consists of 11 residues. The germline gives CDR1 SGHNT, CDR2 YENEEA. The method was immunoSEQ multiplex PCR; TCRdb's version includes in-frame clones alone and lacks a portion of them. In the table there are approximately 62,000 clones, 90% to 95% of which are singletons. This sample was included in a study of cytomegalovirus exposure and HLA in healthy donors. Study-wide context: It was reported in a later analysis that the same platform had been used for the 120 or so validation repertoires as for the roughly 650 first-cohort repertoires. General study results and limits: Most TCR sequences were uncommon, yet certain public TCRs appeared in many donors. Researchers counted 164 TCR beta chains as cytomegalovirus-associated.

Sequenced material: PBMCs. The chain joins TRBV11-3 to TRBJ1-2, with D possibly being TRBD1 (5 bases). The source of this sequence is a young woman in good health and CMV-seronegative. The CDR3 DNA sequence: TGTGCCAGCAGCTTTCGACAGGGCTACACCTTC. Its protein is CASSFRQGYTF.